These 4 T cell receptor beta chains came from one sample sequenced in a study of blood T cells in healthy people across ages. A second 7 to 11 cycle PCR used barcoded and J-beta primers. In TCRdb, the 5' RACE reads were re-called with MiXCR into one record per CDR3 protein. The sample contains some 930,000 distinct CDR3 sequences, 25% to 30% of which appear only once. These same data were also listed under a study on T cells of mothers and their children.

Material: blood. The receptors here all came from a woman aged 40 to 49 in good health.

This clonotype occurred many times. This sequence joins TRBV7-3 and TRBJ2-5; possibly TRBD1 or TRBD2 for D (6 bases each). V was pared by 2 bases and J by 4 bases, with 14 bases between. The CDR3 loop spans 15 amino acids. CDR1 and CDR2 (germline): SGHTA, FQGTGA. The CDR3 here is CASSLVPGAGETQYF. The CDR3 region has the DNA TGTGCCAGCAGCTTAGTTCCGGGGGCAGGAGAGACCCAGTACTTC.

This chain joins TRBV5-1 and TRBJ2-7; D uncertain. Germline V CDR1 and CDR2: SGHRS, YFSETQ. The CDR3 is made up of 14 amino acids. The ends were cut back, 2 bases at V and 7 bases at J, with 16 bases in the middle. CDR3 nucleotide sequence: TGCGCCAGCAGCTTTGACTCCCCGTCTACAGAGCAGTACTTC. This codes for CASSFDSPSTEQYF.

This clonotype showed up just a few times. This sequence joins TRBV9 and TRBJ2-2; D not resolved. Germline V gives CDR1 SGDLS, CDR2 YYNGEE. The CDR3 covers 14 residues. V was clipped by 1 base and J by 1 base, with 5 bases between them. This chain's CDR3 is CASSVNQNTGELFF. CDR3 in DNA: TGTGCCAGCAGCGTAAACCAGAACACCGGGGAGCTGTTTTTT. The full variable domain, its missing parts supplied by reference TRBV9 and TRBJ2-2, is DSGVTQTPKHLITATGQRVTLRCSPRSGDLSVYWYQQSLDQGLQFLIQYYNGEERAKGNILERFSAQQFPDLHSELNLSSLELGDSALYFCASSVNQNTGELFFGEGSRLTVL.

This clonotype turned up a few times. The rearrangement uses TRBV3-1 and TRBJ2-2, with 8 bases matching TRBD2. CDR3 length: 16 residues. The V gene's germline CDR1 is LGHDT and CDR2 YNNKEL (reference sequence). After removal of 4 bases from V and 4 bases from J, the junction contained 8 bases not matched to a gene. CDR3 protein: CASSRTGGHRTGELFF. The CDR3 DNA follows: TGTGCCAGCAGCCGCACGGGGGGGCATCGCACCGGGGAGCTGTTTTTT. Combining the CDR3 with reference TRBV3-1 and TRBJ2-2 gives the whole variable domain DTAVSQTPKYLVTQMGNDKSIKCEQNLGHDTMYWYKQDSKKFLKIMFSYNNKELIINETVPNRFSPKSPDKAHLNLHINSLELGDSAVYFCASSRTGGHRTGELFFGEGSRLTVL.